This TCR beta chain was documented in a study of blood T cell repertoires in COVID-19. Clinical history reported by participants formed the basis on which cohorts were assigned. The V gene's germline CDR1 is MDHEN and CDR2 SYDVKM. V was cut by 2 bases and J by 11 bases, with 18 bases left in between. There are 14 residues in the CDR3. Sequencing was performed with immunoSEQ multiplex PCR; in TCRdb, only in-frame clones are kept and a portion is missing. The sample has a few hundred thousand clones, 75% to 90% seen once. This receptor was obtained from a man aged 30 to 45 who had recovered from COVID-19. V gene TRBV28 combines with J gene TRBJ1-2; possible D gene TRBD1, 6 bases. What was sequenced was PBMCs or T cells enriched from blood (not recorded which). The CDR3 sequence is CASSLHQARRGYTF. The CDR3 nucleotides read TGTGCCAGCAGTTTACACCAGGCCCGCAGGGGATACACCTTC.